The 18 T cell receptor beta chains presented below share a single source sample, sequenced in a study of shared clonotypes between healthy human individuals. Profiled with immunoSEQ multiplex PCR; TCRdb holds only in-frame clones, not every one. The repertoire holds under 300,000 clones, with 65% as singletons. The sequencing input was memory CD4+ T cells sorted from blood. This sample's subset: CD45RA-negative fraction. These receptors were obtained from a man aged 25 to 40 in good health.

V is TRBV5-1 and J is TRBJ2-3; TRBD1 might be the D (5 bases). The germline V and J ends were trimmed by 0 bases and 0 bases, with 11 bases remaining between them. CDR1 SGHRS and CDR2 YFSETQ come from the germline V gene. The CDR3 is 16 residues long. The CDR3: CASSLAGRASTDTQYF. The CDR3 nucleotides are TGCGCCAGCAGCTTGGCTGGCAGGGCTAGCACAGATACGCAGTATTTT.

V usage is TRBV10-3 and J usage is TRBJ1-1, with a weak D call TRBD1 (5 bases). Looked up from germline, CDR1 is ENHRY and CDR2 is SYGVKD. The CDR3 runs 14 residues. The ends were cut back, 3 bases at V and 1 base at J, with 9 bases in the middle. The CDR3 is CAISDRGKNTEAFF. CDR3 nucleotide sequence: TGTGCCATCAGTGATCGGGGGAAGAACACTGAAGCTTTCTTT.

This chain links TRBV4-2 with TRBJ2-2; TRBD1 might be the D (5 bases). Trimming cost V 7 bases and J 2 bases, with 14 bases left between them. Germline CDR1 and CDR2: LGHNA and YNFKEQ. This CDR3 spans 15 amino acids. The CDR3 DNA sequence: TGTGCCAGCAAGGGGCAGGGAACCAACACCGGGGAGCTGTTTTTT. Translating it yields CASKGQGTNTGELFF.

The CDR3 region is CAISLLPRESSRNEQFF. The CDR3 nucleotides are TGTGCCATCAGTCTCCTCCCGAGGGAGTCTAGCCGCAATGAGCAGTTCTTC. This rearrangement joins TRBV10-3 to TRBJ2-1; possible D gene TRBD2, 5 bases. V was clipped by 5 bases and J by 6 bases, with 23 bases between them. The germline gives CDR1 ENHRY, CDR2 SYGVKD. The length of the CDR3 is 17 residues.

J is TRBJ2-2 and V is TRBV28; no firm D call. CDR1 is MDHEN and CDR2 is SYDVKM in the germline V gene. The CDR3 consists of 12 residues. The V end lost 7 bases, the J end lost 1 base, and 4 bases lay between the germline ends. CDR3 in amino acids: CASTMNTGELFF. Written as DNA, the CDR3 is TGTGCCAGCACTATGAACACCGGGGAGCTGTTTTTT.

The genes are TRBV20-1 and TRBJ2-1; D remains unclear. Per germline, CDR1 DFQATT and CDR2 SNEGSKA (reference sequence). V was clipped by 6 bases and J by 8 bases, with 11 bases between them. This CDR3 has 11 amino acids. CDR3 DNA: TGCAGTGCAGTGCGGTCCCATGAGCAGTTCTTC. Protein sequence: CSAVRSHEQFF.

The chain is built from TRBV6-1 and TRBJ2-7; weak D call: TRBD1 (6 bases). The CDR3 has 13 amino acids. Trimming pared 6 bases from V and 3 bases from J, leaving 12 bases between. CDR1 is MNHNS, CDR2 SASEGT, per germline. This CDR3 reads CASSRHRVYEQYF. The CDR3 bases are TGTGCCAGCAGCCGACACAGGGTCTACGAGCAGTACTTC.

The chain carries TRBV5-1 and TRBJ2-1; 11 nucleotides agree with TRBD2. This CDR3 region has 16 residues. The V segment lost 0 bases and the J segment 3 bases; nucleotides outside the gene matches: 2. Germline loops: CDR1 SGHRS, CDR2 YFSETQ. CDR3 amino acids: CASSLGLAGNYNEQFF. As DNA, the CDR3 is TGCGCCAGCAGCTTGGGACTAGCGGGGAACTACAATGAGCAGTTCTTC.

The chain carries TRBV5-4 and TRBJ1-1, with TRBD1 as a possible D gene (5 bases). Trimming shortened V by 6 bases and J by 0 bases, and 12 bases separated the two germline ends. CDR1 is SGHNT and CDR2 is YYREEE in the germline V gene (reference sequence). This CDR3 has 14 amino acids. DNA of the CDR3: TGTGCCAGCACCTTTCGGGGGGTGAACACTGAAGCTTTCTTT. Translated, it gives CASTFRGVNTEAFF.

In this sample, this clone turned up many times. The genes are TRBV20-1 and TRBJ2-1; TRBD2 aligns across 7 bases. V gave up 5 bases and J gave up 15 bases; unmatched junction bases: 7. The CDR3 is 10 residues long. CDR1 DFQATT and CDR2 SNEGSKA come from the germline V gene (reference sequence). The CDR3 DNA follows: TGCAGTGCTTTGCGGGAGTCTTTGTTCTTC. It yields the protein CSALRESLFF.

This chain joins TRBV7-2 and TRBJ1-5, with D perhaps TRBD1 (5 bases). CDR1 and CDR2 (germline): SGHTA, FQGNSA. Trimming took 1 base from V and 0 from J, leaving 10 bases between them. The CDR3 runs to 16 residues. The CDR3 DNA sequence: TGTGCCAGCAGCTTAGTTGGGGGGGATAGCAATCAGCCCCAGCATTTT. Translating it yields CASSLVGGDSNQPQHF.

The V call is TRBV25-1, the J call TRBJ1-2; 9 nucleotides agree with TRBD1. CDR3 length: 15 residues. Germline CDR1 MGHDK, CDR2 SYGVNS. J lost 7 bases, V lost 3 bases, and 9 bases had no gene match. CDR3 nucleotide sequence: TGTGCCAGCAGTGATTACCCGGGACAGGGTCGTGGCTACACCTTC. This translates into CASSDYPGQGRGYTF.

The gene calls are TRBV7-2 and TRBJ2-7, with D unresolved. The CDR3 runs 11 residues. Germline loops: CDR1 SGHTA, CDR2 FQGNSA. The germline V and J ends were trimmed by 4 bases and 3 bases, with 4 bases remaining between them. CDR3 coding DNA: TGTGCCAGCAGCTACCGCTACGAGCAGTACTTC. This sequence encodes CASSYRYEQYF.

This clone occurred once. This chain uses TRBV5-4 with TRBJ2-2; 10 bases are shared with TRBD2. With V trimmed by 0 bases and J by 1 base, 9 bases remained unmatched. CDR1 SGHNT and CDR2 YYREEE come from the germline V gene (reference sequence). This CDR3 comprises 19 residues. This CDR3 is CASSLASGASGGNTGELFF. CDR3 nucleotide sequence: TGTGCCAGCAGCTTGGCGTCAGGAGCTAGCGGGGGGAACACCGGGGAGCTGTTTTTT.

This chain uses TRBV28 with TRBJ1-1; D not certain. CDR1 and CDR2 (germline): MDHEN, SYDVKM. This CDR3 region has 16 residues. The V end lost 5 bases, the J end lost 3 bases, and 19 bases lay between the germline ends. CDR3 DNA sequence: TGTGCCAGCAGTCCCGCCAAGAGGGTGGTCGACACTGAAGCTTTCTTT. Amino acids: CASSPAKRVVDTEAFF.

In this sample, this clone turned up once. This chain connects TRBV12-5 to TRBJ2-3; D assignment may be TRBD1 or TRBD2 (5 bases each). Germline V CDR1 and CDR2: LGHNT, FRNRAP. The CDR3 loop spans 15 amino acids. Deletions cut 8 bases from V and 0 bases from J, with 15 bases between. The DNA of the CDR3 is TGTGCTAGTACTAAGGGACCGCCTAGCACAGATACGCAGTATTTT. It encodes CASTKGPPSTDTQYF. The full variable domain, its missing parts supplied by reference TRBV12-5 and TRBJ2-3, is DARVTQTPRHKVTEMGQEVTMRCQPILGHNTVFWYRQTMMQGLELLAYFRNRAPLDDSGMPKDRFSAEMPDATLATLKIQPSEPRDSAVYFCASTKGPPSTDTQYFGPGTRLTVL.

The J gene is TRBJ2-1, the V gene TRBV9, with D possibly being TRBD1 (9 bases). V lost 0 bases and J lost 9, with 31 bases in between. From germline, CDR1 is SGDLS and CDR2 YYNGEE. CDR3 length: 20 residues. CDR3 sequence (DNA): TGTGCCAGCAGCGTAGGTTCCGGGACAGGGAGGAGCGGGAGTATGGGTGAGCAGTTCTTC. It translates to CASSVGSGTGRSGSMGEQFF.

The chain combines TRBV18 with TRBJ2-7, with D perhaps matching TRBD1 (6 bases). Germline CDR1 and CDR2: KGHSH and LQKENI. V gave up 2 bases and J gave up 3 bases, with 20 bases separating them. The CDR3 runs 17 residues. The CDR3 loop reads CASSPASGPGANYEQYF. CDR3 bases: TGTGCCAGCTCACCAGCCTCAGGGCCAGGGGCTAACTACGAGCAGTACTTC. Variable domain in full (rest from reference TRBV18 and TRBJ2-7): NAGVMQNPRHLVRRRGQEARLRCSPMKGHSHVYWYRQLPEEGLKFMVYLQKENIIDESGMPKERFSAEFPKEGPSILRIQQVVRGDSAAYFCASSPASGPGANYEQYFGPGTRLTVT.